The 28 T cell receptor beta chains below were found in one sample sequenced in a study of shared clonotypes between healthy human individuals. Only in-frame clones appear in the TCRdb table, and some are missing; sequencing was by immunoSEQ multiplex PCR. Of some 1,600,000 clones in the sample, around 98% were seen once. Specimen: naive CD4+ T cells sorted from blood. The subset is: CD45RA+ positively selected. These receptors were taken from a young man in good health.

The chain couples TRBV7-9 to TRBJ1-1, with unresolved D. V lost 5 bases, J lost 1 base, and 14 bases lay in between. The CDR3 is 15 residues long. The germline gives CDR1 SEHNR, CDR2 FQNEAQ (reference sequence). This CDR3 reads CASSERRFSNTEAFF. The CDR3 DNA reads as TGTGCCAGCAGCGAGAGACGGTTTTCGAACACTGAAGCTTTCTTT.

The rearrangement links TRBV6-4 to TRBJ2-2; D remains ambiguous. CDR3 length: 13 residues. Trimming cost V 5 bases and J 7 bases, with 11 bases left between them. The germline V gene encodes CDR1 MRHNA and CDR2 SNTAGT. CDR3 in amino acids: CASSPRLGGELFF. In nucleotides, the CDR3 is TGTGCCAGCAGTCCCCGTTTGGGCGGGGAGCTGTTTTTT.

This chain's CDR3 is CASSVGTKISNQPQHF. The CDR3 nucleotides read TGTGCCAGCAGCGTAGGGACAAAAATTAGCAATCAGCCCCAGCATTTT. This sequence joins TRBV7-2 and TRBJ1-5; tentative D call: TRBD1 (6 bases). In germline, CDR1 is SGHTA, CDR2 FQGNSA. The CDR3 has 16 residues. Between the trimmed V and J ends, which lost 5 bases and 0 bases, there was a span of 14 bases.

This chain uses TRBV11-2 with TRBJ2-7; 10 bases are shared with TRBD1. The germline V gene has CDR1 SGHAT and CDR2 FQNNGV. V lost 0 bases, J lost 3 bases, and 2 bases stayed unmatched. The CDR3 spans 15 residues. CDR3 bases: TGTGCCAGCAGCTTAGAGTGGACAGGGGGCTACGAGCAGTACTTC. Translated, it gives CASSLEWTGGYEQYF.

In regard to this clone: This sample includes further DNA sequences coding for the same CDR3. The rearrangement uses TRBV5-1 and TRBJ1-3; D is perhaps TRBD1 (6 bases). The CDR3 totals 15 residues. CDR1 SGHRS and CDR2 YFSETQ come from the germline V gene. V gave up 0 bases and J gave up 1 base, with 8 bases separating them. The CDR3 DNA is TGCGCCAGCAGCTTGGGGACAGCGTCTGGAAACACCATATATTTT. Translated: CASSLGTASGNTIYF. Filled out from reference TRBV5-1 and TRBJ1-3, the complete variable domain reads KAGVTQTPRYLIKTRGQQVTLSCSPISGHRSVSWYQQTPGQGLQFLFEYFSETQRNKGNFPGRFSGRQFSNSRSEMNVSTLELGDSALYLCASSLGTASGNTIYFGEGSWLTVV.

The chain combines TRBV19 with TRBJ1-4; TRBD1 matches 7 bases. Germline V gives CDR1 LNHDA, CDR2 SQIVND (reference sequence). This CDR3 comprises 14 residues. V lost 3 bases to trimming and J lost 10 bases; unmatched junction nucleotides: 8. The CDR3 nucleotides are TGTGCCAGTAGTATCAGACAGGGACCCGCAAAACTGTTTTTT. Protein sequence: CASSIRQGPAKLFF.

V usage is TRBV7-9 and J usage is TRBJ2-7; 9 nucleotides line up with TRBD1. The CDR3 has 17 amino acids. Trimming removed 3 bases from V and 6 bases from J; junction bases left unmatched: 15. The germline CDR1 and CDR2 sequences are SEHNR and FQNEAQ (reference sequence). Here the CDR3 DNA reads TGTGCCAGCAGCTTGGGATCTTCCCGGGACAGGGCGGGCGAGCAGTACTTC. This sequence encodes CASSLGSSRDRAGEQYF.

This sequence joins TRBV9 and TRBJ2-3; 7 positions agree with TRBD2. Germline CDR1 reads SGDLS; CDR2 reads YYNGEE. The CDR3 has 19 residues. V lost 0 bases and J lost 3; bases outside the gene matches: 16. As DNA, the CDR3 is TGTGCCAGCAGCGTAGACGGGGTAGGGCTAGCGGTCGCTACAGATACGCAGTATTTT. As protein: CASSVDGVGLAVATDTQYF.

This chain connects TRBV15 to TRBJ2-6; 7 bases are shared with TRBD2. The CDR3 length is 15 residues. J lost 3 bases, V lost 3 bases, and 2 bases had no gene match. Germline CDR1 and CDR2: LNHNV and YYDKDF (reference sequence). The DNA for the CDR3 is TGTGCCACCAGCAGCAGCGGGATTGGGGCCAACGTCCTGACTTTC. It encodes CATSSSGIGANVLTF. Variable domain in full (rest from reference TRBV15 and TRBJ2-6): DAMVIQNPRYQVTQFGKPVTLSCSQTLNHNVMYWYQQKSSQAPKLLFHYYDKDFNNEADTPDNFQSRRPNTSFCFLDIRSPGLGDTAMYLCATSSSGIGANVLTFGAGSRLTVL.

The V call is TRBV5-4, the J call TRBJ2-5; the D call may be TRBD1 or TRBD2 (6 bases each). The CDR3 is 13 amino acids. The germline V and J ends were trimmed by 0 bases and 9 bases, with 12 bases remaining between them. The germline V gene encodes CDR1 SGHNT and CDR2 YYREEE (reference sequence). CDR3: CASSLGSGEAQYF. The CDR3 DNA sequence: TGTGCCAGCAGCTTGGGCTCAGGGGAGGCCCAGTACTTC.

CDR3 sequence reads: CASSGTSGTGLWYNEQFF. The CDR3 coding sequence is TGTGCCAGCAGCGGGACCTCAGGGACCGGCCTTTGGTACAATGAGCAGTTCTTC. The rearrangement links TRBV5-6 to TRBJ2-1, with D possibly being TRBD1 or TRBD2 (5 bases each). Germline V gives CDR1 SGHDT, CDR2 YYEEEE. The CDR3 runs 18 residues. Deletions cut 4 bases from V and 4 bases from J, with 24 bases between.

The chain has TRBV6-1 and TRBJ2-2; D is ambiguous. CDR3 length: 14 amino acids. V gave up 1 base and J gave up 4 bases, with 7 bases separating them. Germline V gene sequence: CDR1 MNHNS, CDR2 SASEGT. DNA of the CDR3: TGTGCCAGCAGTGAAGGGGTGACCACCGGGGAGCTGTTTTTT. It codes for CASSEGVTTGELFF.

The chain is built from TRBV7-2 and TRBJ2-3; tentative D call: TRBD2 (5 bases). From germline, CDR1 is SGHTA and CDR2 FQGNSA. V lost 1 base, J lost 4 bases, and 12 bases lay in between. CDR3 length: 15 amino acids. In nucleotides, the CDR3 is TGTGCCAGCAGCTTAGATGGTGGGAGCGCAGATACGCAGTATTTT. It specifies CASSLDGGSADTQYF.

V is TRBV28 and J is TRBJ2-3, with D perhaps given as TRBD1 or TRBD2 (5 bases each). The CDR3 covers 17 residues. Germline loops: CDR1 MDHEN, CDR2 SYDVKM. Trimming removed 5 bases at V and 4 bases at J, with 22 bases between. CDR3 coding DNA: TGTGCCAGCAGTCCACCTACGCCGAGGGGATTGGCAGATACGCAGTATTTT. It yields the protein CASSPPTPRGLADTQYF.

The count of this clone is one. The CDR3 coding sequence is TGTGCCAGCAGCCCTGGGCCAGGGGGTACAGATACGCAGTATTTT. Its protein product is CASSPGPGGTDTQYF. The J gene is TRBJ2-3, the V gene TRBV11-2; 7 bases are a match to TRBD1. CDR1 is SGHAT and CDR2 is FQNNGV in the germline V gene. After removal of 5 bases from V and 3 bases from J, the junction contained 8 bases not matched to a gene. The CDR3 is made up of 15 amino acids.

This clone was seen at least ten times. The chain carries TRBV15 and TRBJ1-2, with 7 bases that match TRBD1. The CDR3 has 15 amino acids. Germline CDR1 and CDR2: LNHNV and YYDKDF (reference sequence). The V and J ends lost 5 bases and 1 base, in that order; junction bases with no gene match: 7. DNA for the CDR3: TGTGCCACCAGCGCCCTTGGGACAGTTAACTATGGCTACACCTTC. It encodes CATSALGTVNYGYTF.

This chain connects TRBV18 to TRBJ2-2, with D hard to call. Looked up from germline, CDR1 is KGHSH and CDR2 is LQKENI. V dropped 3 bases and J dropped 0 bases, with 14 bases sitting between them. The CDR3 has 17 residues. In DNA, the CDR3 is TGTGCCAGCTCACCCATGAGTCAATTTACGAACACCGGGGAGCTGTTTTTT. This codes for CASSPMSQFTNTGELFF.

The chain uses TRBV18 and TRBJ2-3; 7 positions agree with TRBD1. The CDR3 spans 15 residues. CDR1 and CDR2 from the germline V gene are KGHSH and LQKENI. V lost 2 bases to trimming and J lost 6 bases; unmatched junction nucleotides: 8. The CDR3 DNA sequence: TGTGCCAGCTCACCATCAGGGGGAGTGAGGGATACGCAGTATTTT. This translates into CASSPSGGVRDTQYF.

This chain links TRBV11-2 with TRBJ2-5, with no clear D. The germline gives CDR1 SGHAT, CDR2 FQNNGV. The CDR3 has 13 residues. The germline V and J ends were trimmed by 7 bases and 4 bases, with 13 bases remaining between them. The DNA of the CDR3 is TGTGCCAGCACCCGGTCTAGGGCAGAGACCCAGTACTTC. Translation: CASTRSRAETQYF.

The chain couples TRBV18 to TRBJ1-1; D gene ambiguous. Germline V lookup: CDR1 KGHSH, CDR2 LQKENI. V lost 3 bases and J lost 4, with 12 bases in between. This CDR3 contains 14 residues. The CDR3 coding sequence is TGTGCCAGCTCACCCGCCGGGCGAGGCACTGAAGCTTTCTTT. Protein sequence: CASSPAGRGTEAFF.

This CDR3 is CASSPGWGGNQPQHF. In DNA form, the CDR3 reads TGTGCCAGCTCACCGGGTTGGGGGGGCAATCAGCCCCAGCATTTT. The chain carries TRBV18 and TRBJ1-5, with D tentatively TRBD1 (5 bases). Germline assignment: CDR1 KGHSH and CDR2 LQKENI. The CDR3 is 15 residues long. With 3 bases removed from V and 2 bases from J, the gap between germline ends came to 11 bases.

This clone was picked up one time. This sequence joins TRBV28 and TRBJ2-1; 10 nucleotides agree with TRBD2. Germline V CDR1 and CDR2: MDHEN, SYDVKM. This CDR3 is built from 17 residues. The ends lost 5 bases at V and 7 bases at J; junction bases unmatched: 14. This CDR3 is CASSPTGGAGGPNEQFF. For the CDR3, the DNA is TGTGCCAGCAGTCCCACGGGTGGAGCGGGAGGGCCGAATGAGCAGTTCTTC.

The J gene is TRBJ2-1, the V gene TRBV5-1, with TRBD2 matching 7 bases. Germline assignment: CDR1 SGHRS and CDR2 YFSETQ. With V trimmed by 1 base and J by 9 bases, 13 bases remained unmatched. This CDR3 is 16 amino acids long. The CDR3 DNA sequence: TGCGCCAGCAGCTTGCTAGCGGCCCGCGGGGTGAGTGAGCAGTTCTTC. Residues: CASSLLAARGVSEQFF. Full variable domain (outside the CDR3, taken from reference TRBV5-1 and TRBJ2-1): KAGVTQTPRYLIKTRGQQVTLSCSPISGHRSVSWYQQTPGQGLQFLFEYFSETQRNKGNFPGRFSGRQFSNSRSEMNVSTLELGDSALYLCASSLLAARGVSEQFFGPGTRLTVL.

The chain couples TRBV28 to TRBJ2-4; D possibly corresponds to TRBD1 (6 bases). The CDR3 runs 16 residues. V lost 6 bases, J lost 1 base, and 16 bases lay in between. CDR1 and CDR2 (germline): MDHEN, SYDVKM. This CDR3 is CASSKPGVPAKNIQYF. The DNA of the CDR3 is TGTGCCAGCAGCAAACCAGGGGTTCCGGCCAAAAACATTCAGTACTTC.

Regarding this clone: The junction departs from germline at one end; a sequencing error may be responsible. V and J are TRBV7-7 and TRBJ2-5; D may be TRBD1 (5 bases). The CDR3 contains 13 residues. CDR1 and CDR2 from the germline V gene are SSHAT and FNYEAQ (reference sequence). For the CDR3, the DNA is TGTGCTAGCAGCTTACAGGTCCAAGAGACCCAGTACTTC. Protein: CASSLQVQETQYF.

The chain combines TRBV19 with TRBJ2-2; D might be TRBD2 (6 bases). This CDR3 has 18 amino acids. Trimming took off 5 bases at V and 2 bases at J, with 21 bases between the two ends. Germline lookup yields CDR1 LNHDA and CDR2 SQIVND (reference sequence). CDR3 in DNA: TGTGCCAGTAGTTTAATTATGTTCGGAGGGGCCAACACCGGGGAGCTGTTTTTT. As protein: CASSLIMFGGANTGELFF.

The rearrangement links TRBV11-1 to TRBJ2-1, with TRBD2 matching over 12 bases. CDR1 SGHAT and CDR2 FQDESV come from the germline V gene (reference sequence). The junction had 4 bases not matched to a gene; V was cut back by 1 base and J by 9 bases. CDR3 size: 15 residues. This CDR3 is CASSLVSSGRGEQFF. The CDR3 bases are TGTGCCAGCAGCTTAGTTTCTAGCGGGAGGGGTGAGCAGTTCTTC.

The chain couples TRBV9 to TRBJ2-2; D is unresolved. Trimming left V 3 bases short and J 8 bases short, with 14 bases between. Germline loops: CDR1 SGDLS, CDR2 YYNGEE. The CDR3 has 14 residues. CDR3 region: CASSGQGLDGELFF. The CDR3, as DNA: TGTGCCAGCAGCGGACAAGGGCTCGATGGGGAGCTGTTTTTT.